This T cell receptor (beta chain) was profiled in a study of early T cells in non-severe SARS-CoV-2 infection. Turning to the study itself: The sequenced material was bulk RNA from unsorted whole blood, and its chains were unpaired.

This clonotype showed up many times. Tagging with unique molecular identifiers was applied to individual cDNA molecules. Using its own MiXCR run on the 5' RACE reads, TCRdb lists one record per CDR3 protein. The table includes around 44,000 distinct CDR3 sequences, about 9.8% detected once. The material sequenced was whole blood. The sequence was obtained from an adult who was a healthcare worker with PCR-confirmed SARS-CoV-2 infection or an uninfected control (not recorded which).

CDR3 sequence (DNA): TGTGCCAGCAGCTCCCCACCAGCACAAGAGACCCAGTACTTC. Amino acids: CASSSPPAQETQYF. The rearrangement joins TRBV5-8 to TRBJ2-5, with D hard to call. CDR3 size: 14 residues. Germline V gene data show CDR1 as SGHTS and CDR2 as YDEGEE. Trimming pared 3 bases from V and 2 bases from J, leaving 11 bases between.